Presented here are 17 T cell receptor beta chains from one specimen sequenced in a study of T-cell memory formation after mild COVID-19. TCRdb re-analysed the 5' RACE reads in MiXCR, keeping a single row per CDR3 protein. The repertoire consists of 300,000 to 400,000 distinct CDR3 sequences, with around 27% occurring once and the leading ten covering roughly 14%. The sequenced sample consisted of PBMCs or a T cell subset sorted from them (not recorded which). The receptors derive from an adult woman who had mild COVID-19 (a few samples of this study predate the infection). Cell type and time point are not known.

The V call is TRBV7-6, the J call TRBJ2-7; 9 nucleotides line up with TRBD1. CDR3 size: 15 residues. J gave up 4 bases and V 3 bases, and 7 bases lay outside the gene matches. Looked up from germline, CDR1 is SGHVS and CDR2 is FNYEAQ. The CDR3, as DNA: TGTGCCAGCAGCTTGGGGACAGGGACGGGGTACGAGCAGTACTTC. It yields the protein CASSLGTGTGYEQYF.

The chain uses TRBV12-3 or TRBV12-4 and TRBJ2-1, with D possibly being TRBD1 or TRBD2 (5 bases each). The CDR3 consists of 15 residues. V shed 5 bases and J shed 0 bases, with 11 bases lying between them. Here the CDR3 reads CASSRQRSSYNEQFF. The CDR3 DNA sequence: TGTGCCAGCAGTCGACAGCGGAGCTCCTACAATGAGCAGTTCTTC.

V gene TRBV24-1 combines with J gene TRBJ1-2; no clear D. V was shortened by 2 bases and J by 9 bases, with 12 bases between the two germline ends. The CDR3 is made up of 13 amino acids. Germline V lookup: CDR1 KGHDR, CDR2 SFDVKD. The CDR3 reads CATSDSGRRSYTF. In DNA, the CDR3 is TGTGCCACCAGTGATTCGGGCAGGAGGAGCTACACCTTC.

This clonotype has at least ten counts. The chain carries TRBV29-1 and TRBJ2-7, with TRBD2 identical over 13 bases. CDR1 is SQVTM, CDR2 ANQGSEA, per germline. V shed 6 bases, J shed 5 bases, and the junction held 4 bases outside the gene matches. CDR3 length: 13 residues. CDR3 coding DNA: TGCAGCGTCCGGACTAGCGGGAGTCACGAGCAGTACTTC. Encoded protein: CSVRTSGSHEQYF.

The chain recombines TRBV7-9 with TRBJ2-7; a possible D gene is TRBD2 (6 bases). The V gene lost 5 bases and the J gene lost 5 bases, with 7 bases spanning the gap. Germline V gene lookup returns CDR1 SEHNR and CDR2 FQNEAQ (reference sequence). The CDR3 has 11 amino acids. CDR3 in DNA: TGTGCCAGCAGCGCTAGCGACGAGCAGTACTTC. Protein product: CASSASDEQYF.

The V and J genes are TRBV7-2 and TRBJ1-1, with D uncertain. V was cut by 3 bases and J by 0 bases, with 8 bases left in between. Germline V lookup: CDR1 SGHTA, CDR2 FQGNSA. This CDR3 is 14 amino acids long. The CDR3 here is CASSFVIMNTEAFF. The CDR3 region has the DNA TGTGCCAGCAGCTTTGTGATCATGAACACTGAAGCTTTCTTT.

This clonotype was observed a few times. This sequence joins TRBV18 and TRBJ2-2; possible D gene TRBD1, 5 bases. V was shortened by 3 bases and J by 3 bases, with 8 bases between the two germline ends. Germline V gene sequence: CDR1 KGHSH, CDR2 LQKENI. The CDR3 contains 14 residues. DNA of the CDR3: TGTGCCAGCTCACCGGGGCAGGACACCGGGGAGCTGTTTTTT. It is translated as CASSPGQDTGELFF. The full variable domain, its missing parts supplied by reference TRBV18 and TRBJ2-2, is NAGVMQNPRHLVRRRGQEARLRCSPMKGHSHVYWYRQLPEEGLKFMVYLQKENIIDESGMPKERFSAEFPKEGPSILRIQQVVRGDSAAYFCASSPGQDTGELFFGEGSRLTVL.

The chain carries TRBV4-2 and TRBJ2-1; perhaps TRBD1 as D (6 bases). The CDR3 is made up of 13 amino acids. With 0 bases removed from V and 12 bases from J, the gap between germline ends came to 12 bases. Germline V gene data show CDR1 as LGHNA and CDR2 as YNFKEQ. Written as DNA, the CDR3 is TGTGCCAGCAGCCAAGATCCAGGGGACGGGCAGTTCTTC. Protein sequence: CASSQDPGDGQFF.

The chain couples TRBV4-1 to TRBJ2-3, with D perhaps TRBD2 (7 bases). The CDR3 is made up of 16 amino acids. Trimming left V 4 bases short and J 4 bases short, with 18 bases between. Germline V gene lookup returns CDR1 MGHRA and CDR2 YSYEKL. CDR3: CASSRGGGTASDTQYF. DNA for the CDR3: TGCGCCAGCAGCCGGGGAGGGGGGACGGCCTCAGATACGCAGTATTTT.

This chain links TRBV29-1 with TRBJ1-1, with D perhaps matching TRBD1 (5 bases). Trimming left V 0 bases short and J 3 bases short, with 8 bases between. CDR1 SQVTM and CDR2 ANQGSEA come from the germline V gene. This CDR3 has 13 amino acids. The DNA for the CDR3 is TGCAGCGTTGAAGAGGGGCAAGACACTGAAGCTTTCTTT. Protein: CSVEEGQDTEAFF.

This chain connects TRBV24-1 to TRBJ1-1; TRBD1 agrees at 8 bases. Germline V gene sequence: CDR1 KGHDR, CDR2 SFDVKD. The CDR3 runs 15 residues. Trimming took 4 bases from V and 1 from J; bases not matched to a gene: 4. The CDR3 bases are TGTGCCACCAGTGACACCGACAGGGGGAACACTGAAGCTTTCTTT. Encoded protein: CATSDTDRGNTEAFF.

The chain combines TRBV25-1 with TRBJ1-4; 9 positions agree with TRBD1. The CDR3 loop spans 14 amino acids. CDR1 MGHDK and CDR2 SYGVNS come from the germline V gene. V dropped 2 bases and J dropped 8; count of bases not matched to a gene: 3. CDR3 residues: CASSEGQGREKLFF. The CDR3 DNA reads TGTGCCAGCAGTGAAGGACAGGGGAGGGAAAAACTGTTTTTT. Combining the CDR3 with reference TRBV25-1 and TRBJ1-4 gives the whole variable domain EADIYQTPRYLVIGTGKKITLECSQTMGHDKMYWYQQDPGMELHLIHYSYGVNSTEKGDLSSESTVSRIRTEHFPLTLESARPSHTSQYLCASSEGQGREKLFFGSGTQLSVL.

This clonotype was detected only a few times. The chain has TRBV7-2 and TRBJ1-6; TRBD1 aligns across 7 bases. V gave up 3 bases and J gave up 7 bases; unmatched junction bases: 9. Germline V CDR1 and CDR2: SGHTA, FQGNSA. The CDR3 runs to 16 residues. In DNA form, the CDR3 reads TGTGCCAGCAGCTTGGCCGGGACAGCAACAAATTCACCCCTCCACTTT. Translating it yields CASSLAGTATNSPLHF.

The chain has TRBV6-5 and TRBJ1-1; perhaps TRBD1 as D (5 bases). This CDR3 has 15 amino acids. The germline V gene has CDR1 MNHEY and CDR2 SVGAGI. V was trimmed by 6 bases and J by 4 bases, leaving 18 bases between them. CDR3 coding DNA: TGTGCCAGCAGCCTAAGCAGGGCAGGGACCACTGAAGCTTTCTTT. The encoded protein is CASSLSRAGTTEAFF.

The CDR3 region is CASSQGVATVETQYF. CDR3 sequence (DNA): TGCGCCAGCAGCCAAGGGGTAGCGACTGTGGAGACCCAGTACTTC. J is TRBJ2-5 and V is TRBV4-1, with a weak D call TRBD2 (5 bases). This CDR3 has 15 residues. The V gene's germline CDR1 is MGHRA and CDR2 YSYEKL. V lost 1 base, J lost 5 bases, and 14 bases lay in between.

V and J are TRBV5-5 and TRBJ2-3, with no clear D. V dropped 6 bases and J dropped 1 base, with 12 bases sitting between them. There are 14 residues in the CDR3. Germline V gives CDR1 SGHKS, CDR2 YYEKEE (reference sequence). CDR3 protein: CASTETSRTDTQYF. The CDR3 DNA sequence: TGTGCCAGCACCGAGACATCTCGCACAGATACGCAGTATTTT.

This clonotype was counted only a few times. This chain uses TRBV20-1 with TRBJ2-1; D uncertain. Between the trimmed V and J ends, which lost 5 bases and 2 bases, there was a span of 16 bases. CDR3 length: 15 residues. Germline V lookup: CDR1 DFQATT, CDR2 SNEGSKA (reference sequence). The CDR3 reads CSASTDPSTYNEQFF. In nucleotides, the CDR3 is TGCAGTGCTTCGACGGACCCAAGTACCTACAATGAGCAGTTCTTC.